This is a list of T cell receptor beta chains from one sample in a study of shared clonotypes between healthy human individuals. Some clones are missing from TCRdb's copy, which holds only in-frame ones; the method was immunoSEQ multiplex PCR. The table shows roughly 2,300,000 clones, with under 95% occurring only once. Sequencing was performed on naive CD4+ T cells from PBMCs. The receptors stem from a young man in good health. Some clones in this sample may be carry-over from other donors' samples. Each CDR3 is given with its conserved first and last residue. Each record gives: V gene, clone size, D gene, J gene, CDR3 DNA, CDR3 protein. D genes are given only for firm matches. Clone size is stated in some rows and not others, as once, few, many or a class when expanded.

V gene: TRBV7-3; clone size: NA; D gene: NA; J gene: TRBJ1-1; CDR3 DNA: TGTGCCAGCAGCGCGGGGACGACATGGGAGGAAGCTTTCTTT; CDR3 protein: CASSAGTTWEEAFF
V gene: TRBV18; clone size: NA; D gene: NA; J gene: TRBJ1-2; CDR3 DNA: TGTGCCAGCTCACCAGCAAGTCAAGGTGACTATGGCTACACCTTC; CDR3 protein: CASSPASQGDYGYTF
V gene: TRBV4-3; clone size: NA; D gene: NA; J gene: TRBJ2-1; CDR3 DNA: TGCGCCAGCAGCCAAGACCCAGCCGAGGGGTGGGGCAATGAGCAGTTCTTC; CDR3 protein: CASSQDPAEGWGNEQFF
V gene: TRBV5-1; clone size: NA; D gene: TRBD2; J gene: TRBJ2-1; CDR3 DNA: TGCGCCAGCAGCTCAGTGACCGGACTAGCGTCTTCCTACAATGAGCAGTTCTTC; CDR3 protein: CASSSVTGLASSYNEQFF
V gene: TRBV30; clone size: NA; D gene: NA; J gene: TRBJ2-5; CDR3 DNA: TGTGCCTGGAGTCCCGGTCAAGAGACCCAATACTTC; CDR3 protein: CAWSPGQETQYF
V gene: TRBV30; clone size: NA; D gene: NA; J gene: TRBJ2-1; CDR3 DNA: TGTGCCTGGAGTGGCATAGACAGCCGAGGTAGCAATGAGCAGTTCTTC; CDR3 protein: CAWSGIDSRGSNEQFF
V gene: TRBV18; clone size: NA; D gene: NA; J gene: TRBJ1-3; CDR3 DNA: TGTGCCAGCTCACCATACAACTCTGGAAACACCATATATTTT; CDR3 protein: CASSPYNSGNTIYF
V gene: TRBV19; clone size: NA; D gene: NA; J gene: TRBJ2-2; CDR3 DNA: TGTGCCAGTAGGACAGGTTCGTGGACCGGGGAGCTGTTTTTT; CDR3 protein: CASRTGSWTGELFF
V gene: TRBV29-1; clone size: few; D gene: NA; J gene: TRBJ1-1; CDR3 DNA: TGCAGCGTTGAAGGGAAGGGTGAAGCTTTCTTT; CDR3 protein: CSVEGKGEAFF
V gene: TRBV30; clone size: NA; D gene: NA; J gene: TRBJ2-5; CDR3 DNA: TGTGCCTGGACAGGGTACCAAGAGACCCAGTACTTC; CDR3 protein: CAWTGYQETQYF
V gene: TRBV18; clone size: NA; D gene: NA; J gene: TRBJ2-2; CDR3 DNA: TGTGCCAGCTCCCCCGTCCAGGAAGGGGGAACCGGGGAGCTGTTTTTT; CDR3 protein: CASSPVQEGGTGELFF
V gene: TRBV7-6; clone size: NA; D gene: TRBD1; J gene: TRBJ2-1; CDR3 DNA: TGTGCCAGCAGCCCCGGACAGGGCAGTTCCAATGAGCAGTTCTTC; CDR3 protein: CASSPGQGSSNEQFF
V gene: TRBV5-1; clone size: NA; D gene: NA; J gene: TRBJ2-3; CDR3 DNA: TGCGCCAGCAGCCCGAGGGATAGCGGAGATACGCAGTATTTT; CDR3 protein: CASSPRDSGDTQYF
V gene: TRBV18; clone size: NA; D gene: NA; J gene: TRBJ1-1; CDR3 DNA: TGTGCCAGCTCGTCGGGACCCTTCGGTGGGAACACTGAAGCTTTCTTT; CDR3 protein: CASSSGPFGGNTEAFF
V gene: TRBV30; clone size: NA; D gene: NA; J gene: TRBJ2-7; CDR3 DNA: TGTGCCTGGAGTGCCGGACTGGGCCCTGGGGGCGAGCAGTACTTC; CDR3 protein: CAWSAGLGPGGEQYF
V gene: TRBV5-1; clone size: NA; D gene: TRBD2; J gene: TRBJ2-3; CDR3 DNA: TGCGCCAGCAGCCCTGGGACTAGCGGGATCACAGATACGCAGTATTTT; CDR3 protein: CASSPGTSGITDTQYF
V gene: TRBV6-5; clone size: NA; D gene: NA; J gene: TRBJ1-3; CDR3 DNA: TGTGCCAGCAGTTACCTCAGTAACTCTGGAAACACCATATATTTT; CDR3 protein: CASSYLSNSGNTIYF
V gene: TRBV7-2; clone size: NA; D gene: TRBD2; J gene: TRBJ2-7; CDR3 DNA: TGTGCCAGCAGCGCCCGGACTAGCGGGAGGGACGAGCAGTACTTC; CDR3 protein: CASSARTSGRDEQYF
V gene: TRBV29-1; clone size: NA; D gene: NA; J gene: TRBJ1-4; CDR3 DNA: TGCAGTGTACGAAGGGCTAATGAAAAACTGTTTTTT; CDR3 protein: CSVRRANEKLFF
V gene: TRBV5-8; clone size: NA; D gene: TRBD1; J gene: TRBJ2-3; CDR3 DNA: TGTGCCAGCAGCTTGGTGAGACAGGGACCTACTAGCACAGATACGCAGTATTTT; CDR3 protein: CASSLVRQGPTSTDTQYF
V gene: TRBV6-4; clone size: NA; D gene: TRBD2; J gene: TRBJ2-1; CDR3 DNA: TGTGCCAGCAGTGACTACCCGGTGGGAGGGAGCTCCTACAATGAGCAGTTCTTC; CDR3 protein: CASSDYPVGGSSYNEQFF
V gene: TRBV7-9; clone size: NA; D gene: NA; J gene: TRBJ2-7; CDR3 DNA: TGTGCCAGCAGCTTAGAGTTCGGGCAGTACTTC; CDR3 protein: CASSLEFGQYF
V gene: TRBV28; clone size: NA; D gene: NA; J gene: TRBJ2-1; CDR3 DNA: TGTGCCAGCAGTTTGAACTACAATGAGCAGTTCTTC; CDR3 protein: CASSLNYNEQFF
V gene: TRBV6-6; clone size: NA; D gene: NA; J gene: TRBJ2-1; CDR3 DNA: TGTGCCAGCAGCTACGACAGGAGCTCCTACAATGAGCAGTTCTTC; CDR3 protein: CASSYDRSSYNEQFF
V gene: TRBV2; clone size: few; D gene: TRBD1; J gene: TRBJ1-1; CDR3 DNA: TGTGCCAGCAGAAGACAGGGGGCCACTGAAGCTTTCTTT; CDR3 protein: CASRRQGATEAFF
V gene: TRBV29-1; clone size: NA; D gene: TRBD2; J gene: TRBJ2-5; CDR3 DNA: TGCAGCGTCAAACCCTCGGGACTAGCGGGAGAGACCCAGTACTTC; CDR3 protein: CSVKPSGLAGETQYF
V gene: TRBV30; clone size: few; D gene: NA; J gene: TRBJ1-2; CDR3 DNA: TGTGCCTGGGACGGGGACCCCTATGGCTACACCTTC; CDR3 protein: CAWDGDPYGYTF
V gene: TRBV4-1; clone size: NA; D gene: TRBD2; J gene: TRBJ2-1; CDR3 DNA: TGCGCCAGCAGCCAAGAGTTGGTAGCGGGGGTATACAATGAGCAGTTCTTC; CDR3 protein: CASSQELVAGVYNEQFF
V gene: TRBV28; clone size: NA; D gene: TRBD1; J gene: TRBJ2-2; CDR3 DNA: TGTGCCAGCAGTTTACCCGGGACAGGGGTCACCGGGGAGCTGTTTTTT; CDR3 protein: CASSLPGTGVTGELFF
V gene: TRBV6-5; clone size: NA; D gene: NA; J gene: TRBJ2-5; CDR3 DNA: TGTGCCAGCAGTTACGGGAGTCAAGAGACCCAGTACTTC; CDR3 protein: CASSYGSQETQYF
V gene: TRBV14; clone size: NA; D gene: NA; J gene: TRBJ2-7; CDR3 DNA: TGTGCCAGCAGCCCGGGGACAAGGGGACCATACGAGCAGTACTTC; CDR3 protein: CASSPGTRGPYEQYF
V gene: TRBV7-8; clone size: NA; D gene: TRBD2; J gene: TRBJ2-2; CDR3 DNA: TGTGCCAGCAGCTTAAGTCGGCGGGAGTGGAGCACCGGGGAGCTGTTTTTT; CDR3 protein: CASSLSRREWSTGELFF
V gene: TRBV6-5; clone size: NA; D gene: NA; J gene: TRBJ2-1; CDR3 DNA: TGTGCCAGCACCCAGCGGGCCCCCTACAATGAGCAGTTCTTC; CDR3 protein: CASTQRAPYNEQFF
V gene: TRBV7-3; clone size: NA; D gene: TRBD2; J gene: TRBJ2-3; CDR3 DNA: TGTGCCAGCAGCTTGGGACTAGCCTACACAGATACGCAGTATTTT; CDR3 protein: CASSLGLAYTDTQYF
V gene: TRBV5-1; clone size: NA; D gene: NA; J gene: TRBJ2-3; CDR3 DNA: TGCGCCAGCAGCTTTCGGGTCCGGGACACAGATACGCAGTATTTT; CDR3 protein: CASSFRVRDTDTQYF
V gene: TRBV5-1; clone size: NA; D gene: NA; J gene: TRBJ1-2; CDR3 DNA: TGCGCCAGCAGCGGGGGGGCTAACTATGGCTACACCTTC; CDR3 protein: CASSGGANYGYTF
V gene: TRBV6-5; clone size: NA; D gene: NA; J gene: TRBJ2-6; CDR3 DNA: TGTGCCTCCTGGGTCGCTGGGGCCAACGTCCTGACTTTC; CDR3 protein: CASWVAGANVLTF
V gene: TRBV5-1; clone size: NA; D gene: TRBD1; J gene: TRBJ2-5; CDR3 DNA: TGCGCCAGCAGCCCTATAACGACAGGGCAAGAGACCCAGTACTTC; CDR3 protein: CASSPITTGQETQYF
V gene: TRBV5-1; clone size: NA; D gene: TRBD2; J gene: TRBJ2-7; CDR3 DNA: TGCGCCAGCAGCCCGAAAGGATACGGTAGCGCTAGCGGGAGCTCCTACGAGCAGTACTTC; CDR3 protein: CASSPKGYGSASGSSYEQYF
V gene: TRBV28; clone size: NA; D gene: TRBD2; J gene: TRBJ2-7; CDR3 DNA: TGTGCCAGCAGGGTCCCCGGGACTAGCGTTTCGTCCCGCGACGAGCAGTACTTC; CDR3 protein: CASRVPGTSVSSRDEQYF
V gene: TRBV5-4; clone size: NA; D gene: NA; J gene: TRBJ2-1; CDR3 DNA: TGTGCCAGCAGCTTGACCCTAAGCTCCTACAATGAGCAGTTCTTC; CDR3 protein: CASSLTLSSYNEQFF
V gene: TRBV11-2; clone size: NA; D gene: NA; J gene: TRBJ1-4; CDR3 DNA: TGTGCCAGCAGTTCAGCCTCCCATGGGATTTTTTATGAAAAACTGTTTTTT; CDR3 protein: CASSSASHGIFYEKLFF
V gene: TRBV5-4; clone size: NA; D gene: TRBD1; J gene: TRBJ2-1; CDR3 DNA: TGTGCCAGCAGCGGAACAGGGGTCAATGAGCAGTTCTTC; CDR3 protein: CASSGTGVNEQFF
V gene: TRBV5-5; clone size: NA; D gene: NA; J gene: TRBJ1-2; CDR3 DNA: TGTGCCAGCAGCTTGGCGGGGACTGATAACTATGGCTACACCTTC; CDR3 protein: CASSLAGTDNYGYTF
V gene: TRBV25-1; clone size: NA; D gene: NA; J gene: TRBJ2-2; CDR3 DNA: TGTGCCAGCAGTGACCCAACACGGGCCACCGGGGAGCTGTTTTTT; CDR3 protein: CASSDPTRATGELFF